These 3 T cell receptor beta chains came from one sample sequenced in a study of shared clonotypes between healthy human individuals. The protocol was immunoSEQ multiplex PCR, while the TCRdb copy is restricted to in-frame clones and leaves out a portion. The repertoire holds 470,000 or so clones, with approximately 81% as singletons. Sequencing used PBMCs. The receptors originated from a woman in her forties in good health. Some clones in this sample may be carry-over from other donors' samples.

The chain has TRBV15 and TRBJ2-6; D might be TRBD1 (5 bases). V gave up 3 bases and J gave up 2 bases, with 8 bases separating them. The CDR3 contains 15 residues. Germline V gene lookup returns CDR1 LNHNV and CDR2 YYDKDF (reference sequence). CDR3 protein: CATSRDNPGANVLTF. CDR3 bases: TGTGCCACCAGCAGGGACAACCCTGGGGCCAACGTCCTGACTTTC.

This rearrangement joins TRBV4-1 to TRBJ2-7, with 9 bases lining up with TRBD2. The CDR3 runs 21 residues. From germline, CDR1 is MGHRA and CDR2 YSYEKL. Trimming cost V 3 bases and J 3 bases; bases outside gene matches: 24. CDR3 region: CASSHPTRPGQRGRALYEQYF. The CDR3 DNA reads TGCGCCAGCAGCCACCCCACCCGCCCGGGACAACGCGGGAGGGCCCTCTACGAGCAGTACTTC.

This clone was seen many times. The chain links TRBV30 to TRBJ2-2; D not resolved. Trimming cost V 3 bases and J 2 bases, with 10 bases left between them. Germline CDR1 is GTSNPN and CDR2 is SVGIG (reference sequence). The CDR3 is 14 amino acids. In DNA, the CDR3 is TGTGCCTGGAGAGCCGGTGTAAACACCGGGGAGCTGTTTTTT. Encoded protein: CAWRAGVNTGELFF.